The 11 T cell receptor beta chains below all came from one sample that was sequenced in a study of T cell responses to AZD1222 COVID-19 vaccine. Sequencing was performed with immunoSEQ multiplex PCR; in TCRdb, only in-frame clones are kept and a portion is missing. The sample consists of around 150,000 clones, about 95% of them appearing once. The input for sequencing was peripheral blood, taken on day 0 of AZD1222 vaccination. The receptor source for this set is an adult in good health.

For this clone: Other nucleotide sequences from this sample produce the same CDR3. The chain joins TRBV6-5 to TRBJ1-5, with no clear D. V was shortened by 3 bases and J by 7 bases, with 13 bases between the two germline ends. The CDR3 contains 14 residues. The germline V gene encodes CDR1 MNHEY and CDR2 SVGAGI. CDR3 region: CASSYSRGDQPQHF. Here the CDR3 DNA reads TGTGCCAGCAGTTATTCTCGGGGAGACCAGCCCCAGCATTTT.

This sequence joins TRBV7-3 and TRBJ2-1, with 8 positions matching TRBD1. Germline V lookup: CDR1 SGHTA, CDR2 FQGTGA. V lost 4 bases, J lost 6 bases, and 8 bases stayed unmatched. CDR3 length: 15 residues. This CDR3 reads CASSWSRGQGNEQFF. CDR3 DNA: TGTGCCAGCAGCTGGAGTCGCGGACAGGGCAATGAGCAGTTCTTC.

V is TRBV6-1 and J is TRBJ1-4; 8 bases align to TRBD1. The CDR3 extends over 14 amino acids. Losses at the gene ends were 4 bases for V and 8 bases for J; bases not matched to a gene: 6. The V gene's germline CDR1 is MNHNS and CDR2 SASEGT. CDR3 nucleotide sequence: TGTGCCAGCAGTGCAGCAGGGGGCATCGAAAAACTGTTTTTT. Amino acids: CASSAAGGIEKLFF.

The chain recombines TRBV4-1 with TRBJ1-5, with D hard to call. The CDR3 loop spans 15 amino acids. Looked up from germline, CDR1 is MGHRA and CDR2 is YSYEKL. The ends were cut back, 2 bases at V and 4 bases at J, with 12 bases in the middle. The DNA for the CDR3 is TGCGCCAGCAGCCAAATCGGGAACGATAATCAGCCCCAGCATTTT. It yields the protein CASSQIGNDNQPQHF.

The chain recombines TRBV24-1 with TRBJ2-5, with TRBD2 matching over 11 bases. This CDR3 region has 17 residues. The germline V gene encodes CDR1 KGHDR and CDR2 SFDVKD. V lost 3 bases and J lost 1; bases outside the gene matches: 6. Written as DNA, the CDR3 is TGTGCCACCAGTGATACCGGGACTAGCGGACTCCAAGAGACCCAGTACTTC. It yields the protein CATSDTGTSGLQETQYF.

The chain carries TRBV5-1 and TRBJ1-2, with D tentatively TRBD1 (6 bases). Germline V gene sequence: CDR1 SGHRS, CDR2 YFSETQ. The CDR3 loop spans 15 amino acids. V was shortened by 6 bases and J by 2 bases, with 17 bases between the two germline ends. CDR3 residues: CASKDIPGANYGYTF. In nucleotides, the CDR3 is TGCGCCAGCAAGGACATCCCGGGGGCCAACTATGGCTACACCTTC.

The chain couples TRBV11-1 to TRBJ1-1, with D maybe TRBD1 (6 bases). The CDR3 has 14 residues. Trimming removed 6 bases at V and 4 bases at J, with 15 bases between. Germline V lookup: CDR1 SGHAT, CDR2 FQDESV (reference sequence). In DNA form, the CDR3 reads TGTGCCAGCAGATCGGGGGCGTTAGGCACTGAAGCTTTCTTT. This encodes CASRSGALGTEAFF.

The rearrangement uses TRBV27 and TRBJ2-1; TRBD2 matches at 10 bases. The CDR3 loop spans 17 amino acids. Germline values: CDR1 MNHEY, CDR2 SMNVEV (reference sequence). Trimming removed 5 bases from V and 6 bases from J; junction bases left unmatched: 13. In DNA, the CDR3 is TGTGCCAGCAGTCTCCCCGAGATTAGCGGGAGGTTCAATGAGCAGTTCTTC. This sequence encodes CASSLPEISGRFNEQFF.

This chain joins TRBV7-9 and TRBJ2-7; 9 bases fit TRBD1. This CDR3 is built from 15 residues. V shed 5 bases and J 3 bases; nucleotides not matched to a gene: 8. Germline CDR1 is SEHNR and CDR2 is FQNEAQ (reference sequence). In DNA form, the CDR3 reads TGTGCCAGCAGCCCGGGACAGGGAAACCACTACGAGCAGTACTTC. This sequence encodes CASSPGQGNHYEQYF.

The rearrangement joins TRBV29-1 to TRBJ2-5, with a possible D match to TRBD1 (5 bases). V lost 4 bases, J lost 4 bases, and 28 bases lay in between. The CDR3 loop spans 18 amino acids. The V gene's germline CDR1 is SQVTM and CDR2 ANQGSEA. The CDR3 DNA reads as TGCAGCGTTGGCCAACAGGAACAGACTCCCTGTTCGGGAGAGACCCAGTACTTC. It translates to CSVGQQEQTPCSGETQYF.

J is TRBJ1-5 and V is TRBV30, with D maybe TRBD1 (6 bases). Germline V gene sequence: CDR1 GTSNPN, CDR2 SVGIG (reference sequence). Trimming cost V 5 bases and J 3 bases, with 20 bases left between them. The CDR3 runs to 16 residues. CDR3 coding DNA: TGTGCCTGGTCCCCCCCACAGGGAGTTGCCAATCAGCCCCAGCATTTT. It encodes CAWSPPQGVANQPQHF.